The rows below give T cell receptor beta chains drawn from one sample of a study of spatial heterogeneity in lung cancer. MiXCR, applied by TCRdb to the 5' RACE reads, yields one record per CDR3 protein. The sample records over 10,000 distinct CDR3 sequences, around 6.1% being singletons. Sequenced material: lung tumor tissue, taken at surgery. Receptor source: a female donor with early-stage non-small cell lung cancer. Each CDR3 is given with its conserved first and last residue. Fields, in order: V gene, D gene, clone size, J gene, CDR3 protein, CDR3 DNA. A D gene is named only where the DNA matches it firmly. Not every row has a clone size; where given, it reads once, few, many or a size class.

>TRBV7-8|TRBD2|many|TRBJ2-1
CASSSKGSSGKNEQFF
TGTGCCAGCAGCTCCAAGGGGTCTAGCGGCAAGAATGAGCAGTTCTTC
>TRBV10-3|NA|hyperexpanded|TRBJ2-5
CAIGELEGLIETQYF
TGTGCCATCGGAGAGCTGGAGGGGTTGATAGAGACCCAGTACTTC
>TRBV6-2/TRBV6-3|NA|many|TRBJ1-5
CASNPSGSRAPNQPQHF
TGTGCCAGCAACCCTTCAGGGTCTCGGGCGCCTAATCAGCCCCAGCATTTT
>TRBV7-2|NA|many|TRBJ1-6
CASSLENSPLHF
TGTGCCAGCAGCTTAGAAAATTCACCCCTCCACTTT
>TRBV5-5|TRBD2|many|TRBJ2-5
CASSLLRGGRETQYF
TGTGCCAGCAGCTTGCTGCGGGGGGGCCGTGAGACCCAGTACTTC
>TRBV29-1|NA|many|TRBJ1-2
CSVALTANYGYTF
TGCAGCGTTGCGCTAACGGCCAACTATGGCTACACCTTC
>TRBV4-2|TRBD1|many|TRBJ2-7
CASSQVSTGGREQYF
TGTGCCAGCAGCCAAGTTTCGACAGGGGGACGAGAGCAGTACTTC
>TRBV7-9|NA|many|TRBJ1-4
CASGGIQAKLFF
TGTGCCAGCGGAGGAATCCAGGCAAAACTGTTTTTT
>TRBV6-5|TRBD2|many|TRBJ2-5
CASSYSSGGLAGETQYF
TGTGCCAGCAGTTACTCAAGCGGGGGCCTGGCGGGAGAGACCCAGTACTTC
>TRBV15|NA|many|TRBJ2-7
CATSRDRTVLTYEQYF
TGTGCCACCAGCAGAGATAGGACAGTCCTAACCTACGAGCAGTACTTC
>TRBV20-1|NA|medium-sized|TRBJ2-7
CSASVDPYEQYF
TGCAGTGCTAGTGTGGACCCCTACGAGCAGTACTTC
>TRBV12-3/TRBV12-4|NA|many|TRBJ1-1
CASSFTAVNTEAFF
TGTGCCAGCAGTTTTACAGCCGTGAACACTGAAGCTTTCTTT
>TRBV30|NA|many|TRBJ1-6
CACTTGGGSPLHF
TGTGCCTGCACGACCGGAGGGGGTTCACCCCTCCACTTT
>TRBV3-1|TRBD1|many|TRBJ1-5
CASSQDLSGGQPQHF
TGTGCCAGCAGCCAAGATCTATCAGGGGGTCAGCCCCAGCATTTT
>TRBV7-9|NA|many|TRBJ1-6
CASSTRPGESSYNSPLHF
TGTGCCAGCAGCACCCGACCGGGGGAGAGCTCCTATAATTCACCCCTCCACTTT
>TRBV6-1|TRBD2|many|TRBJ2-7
CASSGPSSGGAYEQYF
TGTGCCAGCAGTGGACCCTCTAGCGGGGGAGCCTACGAGCAGTACTTC
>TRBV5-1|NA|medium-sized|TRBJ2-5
CASSLGPETQYF
TGCGCCAGCAGCTTGGGACCGGAGACCCAGTACTTC
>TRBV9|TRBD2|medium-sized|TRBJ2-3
CASSSLAGGGTDTQYF
TGTGCCAGCAGCTCACTAGCGGGGGGAGGCACAGATACGCAGTATTTT
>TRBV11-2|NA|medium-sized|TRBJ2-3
CASSFGQDTQYF
TGTGCCAGCAGCTTCGGACAGGATACGCAGTATTTT
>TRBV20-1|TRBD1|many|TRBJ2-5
CSARDIRQGSPETQYF
TGCAGTGCTAGAGATATCAGACAGGGTTCCCCAGAGACCCAGTACTTC
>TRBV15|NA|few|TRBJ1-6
CATSSKGRFNSPLHF
TGTGCCACCAGCAGCAAGGGACGGTTTAATTCTCCCCTCCACTTT
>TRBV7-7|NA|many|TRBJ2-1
CASSQFGWDEQFF
TGTGCTAGCAGCCAGTTCGGTTGGGATGAGCAGTTCTTC
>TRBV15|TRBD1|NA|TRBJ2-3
CATSRDRQGGQYF
TGTGCCACCAGCAGAGACCGACAGGGCGGGCAGTATTTT
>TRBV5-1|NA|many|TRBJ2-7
CASSLGKGYEQYF
TGCGCCAGCAGCTTGGGAAAGGGATACGAGCAGTACTTC
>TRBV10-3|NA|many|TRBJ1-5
CAISELGDNQPQHF
TGTGCCATCAGTGAGTTGGGGGACAATCAGCCCCAGCATTTT
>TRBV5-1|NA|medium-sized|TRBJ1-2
CASSLVVGAGDGYTF
TGCGCCAGCAGCTTGGTAGTCGGCGCCGGGGATGGCTACACCTTC
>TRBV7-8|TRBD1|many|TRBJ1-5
CASSLGRDRAIGQPQHF
TGTGCCAGCAGCTTAGGAAGGGACAGGGCTATCGGACAGCCCCAGCATTTT